This entry lists 16 T cell receptor beta chains sequenced from one sample in a study of T cells expressing NK-cell markers. TCRdb re-called the 5' RACE reads; one entry per CDR3 protein, DNA not given. The sample includes about 400,000 distinct CDR3 sequences. The source material was blood T cells: a sorted CD56 or NKG2C T cell subset, CD4+ or CD8+ T cells, or bulk PBMC T cells (not recorded which). These TCRs come from a woman aged 45-65 years in good health.

This chain links TRBV27 with TRBJ2-1; TCRdb designates TRBD2, a call that cannot be tested without DNA. There are 15 residues in the CDR3. In germline, CDR1 is MNHEY, CDR2 SMNVEV (reference sequence). CDR3 protein: CASSLTSIAPDGRFF.

This sequence joins TRBV2 and TRBJ2-1; TCRdb's D call of TRBD2 is untestable without DNA. The CDR3 consists of 14 residues. CDR1 SNHLY and CDR2 FYNNEI come from the germline V gene. The CDR3 protein is CASSGRALYNEQFF.

V and J are TRBV6-2 or TRBV6-3 and TRBJ2-5; TCRdb outputs TRBD2, but without DNA this stays unchecked. The CDR3 runs to 16 residues. Per germline, CDR1 MNHEY and CDR2 SVGEGT. Here the CDR3 reads CASSYSSSGWEETQYF.

The CDR3 protein is CASSWTSPQETQYF. The V gene is TRBV5-1, the J gene TRBJ2-5; as DNA is missing, the TRBD2 call by TCRdb cannot be tested. Looked up from germline, CDR1 is SGHRS and CDR2 is YFSETQ. The CDR3 totals 14 residues.

The J gene is TRBJ2-1, the V gene TRBV29-1; TCRdb lists TRBD2, though no DNA is available to test this call. This CDR3 has 12 residues. Germline-derived CDR1 and CDR2 are SQVTM and ANQGSEA. This CDR3 reads CSADSGYNEQFF.

The chain links TRBV24-1 to TRBJ2-5; TCRdb designates TRBD1, a call that cannot be tested without DNA. Germline V gene lookup returns CDR1 KGHDR and CDR2 SFDVKD. This CDR3 has 14 residues. CDR3 protein: CATSGRDRGETQYF.

The rearrangement joins TRBV5-1 to TRBJ2-5; there is no DNA to check the TCRdb D call of TRBD1. The CDR3 has 15 amino acids. Germline V CDR1 and CDR2: SGHRS, YFSETQ. This chain's CDR3 is CASSRDGGGEETQYF.

The chain joins TRBV7-2 to TRBJ1-2. There are 15 residues in the CDR3. CDR1 is SGHTA and CDR2 is FQGNSA in the germline V gene. The CDR3 loop is CASSPVARRLYGYTF.

The chain carries TRBV10-3 and TRBJ2-1; with no DNA, the TCRdb D assignment of TRBD2 cannot be verified. Germline V gives CDR1 ENHRY, CDR2 SYGVKD. CDR3 size: 14 residues. CDR3 sequence reads: CATLVEAKTDEQFF.

This rearrangement joins TRBV5-1 to TRBJ2-5. CDR3 size: 15 residues. Germline CDR1 SGHRS, CDR2 YFSETQ. CDR3 amino acids: CASRPVDSNGETQYF.

CDR3 amino acids: CASSLELRLASGELFF. This chain connects TRBV11-2 to TRBJ2-2; TCRdb's D call of TRBD2 is untestable without DNA. The CDR3 is made up of 16 amino acids. Germline V gene lookup returns CDR1 SGHAT and CDR2 FQNNGV.

The CDR3 loop reads CASSLRRGGPNEQFF. The rearrangement joins TRBV5-6 to TRBJ2-1; TCRdb reports TRBD2, a call that lacks DNA to check it against. The CDR3 runs to 15 residues. Germline values: CDR1 SGHDT, CDR2 YYEEEE.

This chain links TRBV29-1 with TRBJ2-1; the TCRdb D gene call, TRBD2, has no DNA to confirm it. The V gene's germline CDR1 is SQVTM and CDR2 ANQGSEA. The CDR3 is 17 residues long. CDR3 sequence reads: CSVEGGASGSFVDEQFF.

The V and J genes are TRBV11-2 and TRBJ2-7; absent DNA, TCRdb's TRBD2 call cannot be checked. There are 14 residues in the CDR3. Germline loops: CDR1 SGHAT, CDR2 FQNNGV. This chain's CDR3 is CASSRGASGYEQYF.

This rearrangement joins TRBV5-1 to TRBJ2-2; TCRdb's assignment of TRBD2 cannot be checked, as there is no DNA. CDR1 SGHRS and CDR2 YFSETQ come from the germline V gene. This CDR3 comprises 16 residues. The CDR3 here is CASSLVAGVNTGELFF.

The chain employs TRBV12-3 or TRBV12-4 and TRBJ2-1. The CDR3 is made up of 12 amino acids. The CDR3 sequence: CASSLAPYEQFF.